Below are 8 T cell receptor beta chains sequenced from a single sample in a study of T cell clonotyping in hematopoietic cell transplantation. Produced via immunoSEQ multiplex PCR; TCRdb's table is partial and in-frame only. The top ten hold around 0.85% of the sample, which has 40,000 to 45,000 clones, approximately 94% seen once. Sequenced sample: peripheral blood mononuclear cells. These receptors came from a woman aged 50 to 60 in good health. Some clones in this sample may be carry-over from other donors' samples.

This clone was seen only once. The chain combines TRBV30 with TRBJ1-1; no definite D call. The ends were cut back, 4 bases at V and 7 bases at J, with 7 bases in the middle. This CDR3 has 10 amino acids. Germline loops: CDR1 GTSNPN, CDR2 SVGIG (reference sequence). As DNA, the CDR3 is TGTGCCTGGATTAGAGATGAAGCTTTCTTT. As protein: CAWIRDEAFF.

The DNA for the CDR3 is TGTGCCAGTAGGCCGGGACTAGCAGATACGCAGTATTTT. It yields the protein CASRPGLADTQYF. The chain has TRBV19 and TRBJ2-3, with TRBD2 matching over 8 bases. The CDR3 consists of 13 residues. Per the germline V gene, CDR1 is LNHDA and CDR2 is SQIVND (reference sequence). The trim removed 6 bases at V and 4 bases at J, leaving 3 bases unmatched.

This clone was observed once. The chain couples TRBV5-4 to TRBJ2-2; 8 bases match TRBD1. Germline V CDR1 and CDR2: SGHNT, YYREEE (reference sequence). With V trimmed by 3 bases and J by 4 bases, 11 bases remained unmatched. This CDR3 spans 17 amino acids. The CDR3 reads CASSSQSGTGGTGELFF. DNA of the CDR3: TGTGCCAGCAGCTCCCAGTCCGGGACAGGCGGCACCGGGGAGCTGTTTTTT.

The chain has TRBV10-3 and TRBJ2-3; no firm D call. With 3 bases removed from V and 4 bases from J, the gap between germline ends came to 5 bases. Germline CDR1 ENHRY, CDR2 SYGVKD. The CDR3 length is 12 residues. CDR3 DNA: TGTGCCATCAGTGACAGCCCAGATACGCAGTATTTT. It yields the protein CAISDSPDTQYF.

The V gene is TRBV4-3, the J gene TRBJ2-3, with TRBD2 matching over 12 bases. V shed 4 bases, J shed 2 bases, and the junction held 4 bases outside the gene matches. The CDR3 spans 16 residues. Germline CDR1 reads LGHNA; CDR2 reads YSLEER. CDR3 bases: TGCGCCAGCAGCCTGGGACTAGCGGGCTCCACAGATACGCAGTATTTT. The encoded protein is CASSLGLAGSTDTQYF.

The genes are TRBV5-4 and TRBJ2-7, with 14 bases fitting TRBD2. V gave up 4 bases and J gave up 4 bases; unmatched junction bases: 4. Germline lookup yields CDR1 SGHNT and CDR2 YYREEE (reference sequence). This CDR3 contains 15 residues. DNA for the CDR3: TGTGCCAGCAGCCCGGGACTAGCGGGGGTTTACGAGCAGTACTTC. Amino acid sequence: CASSPGLAGVYEQYF. Filled out from reference TRBV5-4 and TRBJ2-7, the complete variable domain reads ETGVTQSPTHLIKTRGQQVTLRCSSQSGHNTVSWYQQALGQGPQFIFQYYREEENGRGNFPPRFSGLQFPNYSSELNVNALELDDSALYLCASSPGLAGVYEQYFGPGTRLTVT.

This clone was detected once. The rearrangement links TRBV5-1 to TRBJ2-1, with a tentative D call TRBD2 (5 bases). This CDR3 region has 14 residues. Trimming took off 0 bases at V and 1 base at J, with 5 bases between the two ends. Germline lookup yields CDR1 SGHRS and CDR2 YFSETQ. The CDR3 region is CASSLAGSYNEQFF. In nucleotides, the CDR3 is TGCGCCAGCAGCTTGGCGGGGTCCTACAATGAGCAGTTCTTC.

This chain connects TRBV6-5 to TRBJ2-2; 7 nucleotides match TRBD2. V lost 6 bases and J lost 3; bases outside the gene matches: 7. The CDR3 has 15 residues. CDR1 MNHEY and CDR2 SVGAGI come from the germline V gene. The CDR3 nucleotides are TGTGCCAGCAGGAGGACGGGGGGAGACACCGGGGAGCTGTTTTTT. It encodes CASRRTGGDTGELFF.